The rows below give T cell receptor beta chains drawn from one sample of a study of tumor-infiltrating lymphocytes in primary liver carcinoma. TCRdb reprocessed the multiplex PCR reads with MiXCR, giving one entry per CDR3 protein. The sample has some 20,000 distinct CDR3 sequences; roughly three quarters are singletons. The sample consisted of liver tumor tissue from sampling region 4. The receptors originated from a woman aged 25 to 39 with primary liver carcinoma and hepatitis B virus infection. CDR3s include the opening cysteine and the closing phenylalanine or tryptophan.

CDR3aa: CASSSGGQGCFKDTQYF; j_gene: TRBJ2-3; v_gene: TRBV11-2
CDR3aa: CASSRRDWDYSYEQYF; j_gene: TRBJ2-7; v_gene: TRBV11-3
CDR3aa: CASSQDWGIGVDTQYF; j_gene: TRBJ2-3; v_gene: TRBV4-3
CDR3aa: CASGLPGQFRDMQYF; j_gene: TRBJ2-3; v_gene: TRBV11-2
CDR3aa: CASSLLGGKLFF; j_gene: TRBJ1-4; v_gene: TRBV11-2
CDR3aa: CASSLTGQIGQPQHF; j_gene: TRBJ1-5; v_gene: TRBV7-8
CDR3aa: CASSQTPGAWKETQYF; j_gene: TRBJ2-5; v_gene: TRBV11-2
CDR3aa: CSGGLRDTTQYF; j_gene: TRBJ2-5; v_gene: TRBV29-1
CDR3aa: CASSTGRGPTQNF; j_gene: TRBJ2-5; v_gene: TRBV6-5
CDR3aa: CVSSFLKGEQFF; j_gene: TRBJ2-1; v_gene: TRBV11-2
CDR3aa: CASRTVESYEQYF; j_gene: TRBJ2-7; v_gene: TRBV28
CDR3aa: CAASDVNGNEQFF; j_gene: TRBJ2-1; v_gene: TRBV24-1
CDR3aa: CANGPRTGDSPLHF; j_gene: TRBJ1-6; v_gene: TRBV4-1
CDR3aa: CASSYFPRTGGSNQPQRF; j_gene: TRBJ1-5; v_gene: TRBV6-2/TRBV6-3
CDR3aa: CAINRGNIESGYTF; j_gene: TRBJ1-2; v_gene: TRBV10-3
CDR3aa: CASSQDLQGASYGYTF; j_gene: TRBJ1-2; v_gene: TRBV4-2
CDR3aa: CASSPFHDYGYTF; j_gene: TRBJ1-2; v_gene: TRBV5-4
CDR3aa: CTSSLDLARGSYNEQFF; j_gene: TRBJ2-1; v_gene: TRBV11-3
CDR3aa: CTSSQVLDRERSEVFF; j_gene: TRBJ1-1; v_gene: TRBV4-1
CDR3aa: CTSSETLPGGTVNTGELFF; j_gene: TRBJ2-2; v_gene: TRBV6-1
CDR3aa: CTSSESKAGTKAFF; j_gene: TRBJ1-1; v_gene: TRBV10-2
CDR3aa: CVSSFRGQWLYEQYF; j_gene: TRBJ2-7; v_gene: TRBV13
CDR3aa: CASSTYPEETQYF; j_gene: TRBJ2-5; v_gene: TRBV12-3/TRBV12-4